This T cell receptor (beta chain) was sequenced for a study of T cells after yellow fever vaccination (dated by TCRdb to about 2019). Study-wide context: The SMART-Seq v4 Ultra Low Input RNA kit was used to prepare libraries from fractions with low cell numbers. To follow T-cell clones before and after primary and booster YFV17D yellow fever vaccination, bulk TCR alpha and beta repertoires were sequenced over time. Two healthy male donors made up the cohort, one aged 18 to 29 years and the other aged 30 to 40 years. Blood samples were taken at several timepoints before and after primary and secondary immunization, and bulk PBMC replicates and cell subsets were isolated.

This clonotype was detected only a few times. What this receptor recognizes is not known. Qualities for individual bases were not recorded, and no much larger clone is one base off. Broad study findings and their caveats: A small share of clonotypes was detected in both CD4 and CD8 compartments, with the overlap likely arising from convergent recombination. Computational filtering was needed because FACS-sorted repertoires could contain abundant contaminating clonotypes from the bulk population. After the booster, most clones that had expanded after primary vaccination were detected again (approximately 97% of CD4 and over 75% of CD8), suggesting broad maintenance of memory. Only a couple of donors were included in the study, so the extent to which the findings can be generalized is limited. The secondary T-cell response was found to be weaker but faster than the primary response, with a peak reached on day 5 rather than on day 15.

The treatment or condition label of this sample denotes: live attenuated yellow fever vaccine strain. At each blood-draw timepoint, two biological replicates of bulk PBMCs were collected. A standard Ficoll-Paque protocol was used to isolate PBMCs from peripheral blood. TriZol was used to extract RNA from bulk PBMCs, CD4 and CD8 fractions, and dextramer-positive and dextramer-negative fractions. TCR cDNA was synthesized by 5'RACE template switching, which introduced a universal primer site and unique molecular identifiers. Priming of cDNA synthesis was performed from both the TCR alpha and TCR beta constant segments. Library amplification used two PCR steps, and the second PCR step added sample barcodes and sequencing adapters. Sequencing of libraries was performed on Illumina HiSeq 2500 (2x100 bp) or NovaSeq (2x150 bp). In the authors' own workflow: Reads were demultiplexed and collapsed into UMI consensus sequences with MIGEC, and V(D)J alignment was performed with MiXCR. Vaccine-responding clonotypes were defined with edgeR using replicate PBMC samples, requiring FDR below 0.01 and a log2 fold change above 5 up to day 15. Each bulk clonotype was labeled CD4 or CD8 based on which sequenced repertoire, CD4 or CD8, contained the clonotype at higher abundance. In TCRdb, the public reads were trimmed at Q25 with fastp and aligned with MiXCR, with productive beta chains retained. Every distinct CDR3 protein forms one entry, paired with its most common genes and DNA. The V and J calls come from TCRdb's annotation, not from the publication. In this sample the table shows hundreds of thousands of distinct CDR3 sequences, roughly 7.5% of which occur a single time. The ten largest make up approximately 15% of the sample.

As encoded in the germline V gene (reference sequence), CDR1 is MNHNY while CDR2 is SVGAGI. The CDR3 goes from the cysteine to the valine over 13 residues. This entry keeps only the CDR3 DNA: 39 bases, framed from base 1. V loses 2 bases at its end and J loses 6 bases; junction bases beyond the gene matches: 4. The sequences come from PBMCs, collected roughly 46 days after the first yellow fever vaccination. The origin of this receptor is a man between 18 and 29 years old who received the YFV17D yellow fever vaccine. The sequence links TRBV6-6 to TRBJ2-7; a stretch of 7 junction bases matches TRBD2. The bases are TGTGCCAGCAGTTACGGGGGGGTAGTCGAGCAGTACGTC. The resulting protein is CASSYGGVVEQYV.